A selection of T cell receptor beta chains follows, all from one sample in a study of response to subunit inactivated influenza vaccine. One entry per CDR3 protein results from TCRdb running MiXCR on the RT-PCR reads. This sample yields about 700,000 distinct CDR3 sequences, of which approximately 14% are seen a single time; 6.5% to 8.5% belongs to the top ten. The material sequenced was PBMCs from blood, taken 14 to 15 days before vaccination. These receptors all stem from a man between 45 and 60 years old who received an inactivated influenza vaccine. CDR3s include the opening cysteine and the closing phenylalanine or tryptophan. A D gene is named only where the DNA matches it firmly. The size of a clone is reported for some rows only, either as once, few or many, or as a class for expanded clones.

v_gene	abundance	d_gene	j_gene	CDR3aa	CDR3nt
TRBV28	many	-	TRBJ2-7	CASSLGTFYEQYF	TGTGCCAGCAGTTTAGGGACCTTCTACGAGCAGTACTTC
TRBV7-2	-	TRBD1	TRBJ2-5	CASSPWDRNGETQYF	TGTGCCAGCAGCCCGTGGGACAGAAATGGCGAGACCCAGTACTTC
TRBV12-5	few	-	TRBJ2-1	CASGLTEYNEQFF	TGTGCTAGTGGTTTGACGGAATACAATGAGCAGTTCTTC
TRBV9	few	-	TRBJ2-1	CASSVEVGLINNEQFF	TGTGCCAGCAGCGTAGAAGTAGGGCTGATTAACAATGAGCAGTTCTTC
TRBV7-8	few	-	TRBJ1-2	CASSWQPASLYGYTF	TGTGCCAGCAGCTGGCAGCCAGCCAGCCTCTATGGCTACACCTTC
TRBV5-1	-	-	TRBJ2-2	CASSPTLHNTGELFF	TGCGCCAGCAGCCCAACTTTACATAACACCGGGGAGCTGTTTTTT
TRBV5-1	-	TRBD1	TRBJ2-7	CASSLQGAASNEQYF	TGCGCCAGCAGCTTACAGGGGGCAGCAAGTAACGAGCAGTACTTC
TRBV2	few	-	TRBJ2-3	CASSDFRTAPSTDTQYF	TGTGCCAGCAGTGACTTTAGGACAGCCCCGAGCACAGATACGCAGTATTTT
TRBV11-2	few	-	TRBJ1-1	CASSPVRTLMNTEAFF	TGTGCCAGCAGCCCCGTCCGGACATTAATGAACACTGAAGCTTTCTTT
TRBV7-2	-	-	TRBJ2-2	CASSPQMLITGELFF	TGTGCCAGCAGCCCACAGATGCTGATCACCGGGGAGCTGTTTTTT